These T cell receptor beta chains were read from a single sample in a study of T cell responses to AZD1222 COVID-19 vaccine. Data came from immunoSEQ multiplex PCR; TCRdb stores just in-frame clones and leaves some out. This sample yields 25,000 to 35,000 clones, of which about three quarters are seen a single time; 5% to 6.5% belongs to the top ten. Sequencing used peripheral blood, obtained on day 0 of AZD1222 vaccination. The receptors originated from an adult in good health. Each CDR3 is given with its conserved first and last residue. D genes are given only for firm matches. Only part of the rows carry a size: once, few, many, or a class if the clone is expanded.

few | TRBJ1-2 | TRBD1 | TRBV7-2 | CASSSDRGSGYTF | TGTGCCAGCAGCTCCGACAGGGGTTCTGGCTACACCTTC
NA | TRBJ2-6 | NA | TRBV3-1/TRBV3-2 | CASSQEDRGSGANVLTF | TGTGCCAGCAGCCAAGAGGATAGGGGGTCTGGGGCCAACGTCCTGACTTTC
NA | TRBJ1-4 | TRBD1 | TRBV7-9 | CASSLALGQNNEKLFF | TGTGCCAGCAGCTTAGCCTTGGGACAGAATAATGAAAAACTGTTTTTT
NA | TRBJ1-6 | TRBD1 | TRBV6-5 | CASSWRDRGGNSPLHF | TGTGCCAGCAGTTGGCGGGACAGGGGAGGAAATTCACCCCTCCACTTT
NA | TRBJ1-6 | NA | TRBV11-2 | CASSLDPGTYNSPLHF | TGTGCCAGCAGCTTGGACCCGGGGACTTATAATTCACCCCTCCACTTT
few | TRBJ2-1 | TRBD2 | TRBV13 | CASSLGGLDPFF | TGTGCCAGCAGCTTAGGAGGACTAGACCCGTTCTTC
NA | TRBJ2-3 | NA | TRBV19 | CASSRNTGMGTDTQYF | TGTGCCAGTAGTAGAAATACAGGGATGGGTACAGATACGCAGTATTTT
NA | TRBJ1-2 | NA | TRBV18 | CASSPESGRANYGYTF | TGTGCCAGCTCACCAGAATCCGGACGGGCTAACTATGGCTACACCTTC
few | TRBJ1-4 | NA | TRBV4-1 | CASSHPLGFMDEKLFF | TGCGCCAGCAGCCACCCACTTGGATTCATGGATGAAAAACTGTTTTTT
few | TRBJ1-2 | NA | TRBV11-3 | CASSPYKKDTNYGYTF | TGTGCCAGCAGCCCCTATAAGAAGGATACTAACTATGGCTACACCTTC
few | TRBJ2-7 | TRBD1 | TRBV28 | CASSLRQGLLEQYF | TGTGCCAGCAGTCTCCGACAGGGGCTCCTCGAGCAGTACTTC
NA | TRBJ2-5 | NA | TRBV11-2 | CASSRATYQETQYF | TGTGCCAGCAGCCGCGCTACATACCAAGAGACCCAGTACTTC
NA | TRBJ1-5 | TRBD1 | TRBV9 | CASSGQGVNQPQHF | TGTGCCAGCAGCGGACAGGGTGTAAATCAGCCCCAGCATTTT